These T cell receptor beta chains were read from a single sample in a study of PD-L1 blockade in urothelial cancer. The data were produced by immunoSEQ multiplex PCR, yet TCRdb's version contains in-frame clones alone and is incomplete. The sample yields tens of thousands of clones, 79% seen once. This material consisted of PBMCs, taken around atezolizumab (anti-PD-L1) treatment. Receptors originate from a man in his 70s with urothelial cancer. Both conserved end residues are part of each CDR3. D genes are given only for firm matches. Part of the rows lack a size; the others show once, few, many or a class for expanded clones.

CDR3 length	clone size	V gene	D gene	J gene	CDR3 DNA	CDR3 protein
13	.	TRBV7-9	TRBD1	TRBJ1-2	TGTGCCGGCGGGGGGACAGATGGCTATGGCTACACCTTC	CAGGGTDGYGYTF
19	.	TRBV4-2	TRBD1	TRBJ2-7	TGTGCCAGCAGCCAAGAGGGTATTGGGGTCAGGACAGGGACCTACGAGCAGTACTTC	CASSQEGIGVRTGTYEQYF
15	.	TRBV5-6	.	TRBJ2-7	TGTGCCAGCAGCTTGTTTCGGAGGGCGATCTACGAGCAGTACTTC	CASSLFRRAIYEQYF
15	.	TRBV5-1	TRBD2	TRBJ2-5	TGCGCCAGCAGCTTGGTAGCGGGAACTAAAGAGACCCAGTACTTC	CASSLVAGTKETQYF
16	few	TRBV30	TRBD2	TRBJ2-3	TGTGCCTGGAGTGGAACCTTAGCGGGAAGCACAGATACGCAGTATTTT	CAWSGTLAGSTDTQYF
13	.	TRBV9	.	TRBJ2-1	TGTGCCAGCAGCCCTCGGGCCTACAATGAGCAGTTCTTC	CASSPRAYNEQFF
15	.	TRBV7-3	.	TRBJ2-5	TGTGCCAGCAGCTGGAGTGGGGTAGCGGAAGAGACCCAGTACTTC	CASSWSGVAEETQYF
18	.	TRBV5-1	TRBD2	TRBJ2-7	TGCGCCAGCAGCAACCCCCTGGCGCTGACTAGCCAGGTCTACGAGCAGTACTTC	CASSNPLALTSQVYEQYF
14	.	TRBV2	.	TRBJ2-1	TGTGCCAGCAGGGCAGGGGCCAATAACAATGAGCAGTTCTTC	CASRAGANNNEQFF
12	.	TRBV29-1	.	TRBJ2-7	TGCAGCGTAATGACTGTCTCCTACGAGCAGTACTTC	CSVMTVSYEQYF
16	.	TRBV5-1	.	TRBJ1-5	TGCGCCAGCAGCTTGGACGGGTCGTCCCTTAATCAGCCCCAGCATTTT	CASSLDGSSLNQPQHF
15	.	TRBV10-3	TRBD1	TRBJ1-2	TGTGCCATCAGTGAAGGGACAGGGGTGGGGTATGGCTACACCTTC	CAISEGTGVGYGYTF
14	.	TRBV6-5	.	TRBJ2-5	TGTGCCAGCAGTTACGATAGCAGGGGAGTGACCCAGTACTTC	CASSYDSRGVTQYF
11	.	TRBV28	.	TRBJ1-4	TGTGCCAGCAATTGGGCCGAAAAACTGTTTTTT	CASNWAEKLFF
14	once	TRBV6-5	TRBD2	TRBJ2-1	TGTGCCAGCAGTTCCGAATTCACTAGCGGAGAGCAGTTCTTC	CASSSEFTSGEQFF
13	.	TRBV27	TRBD2	TRBJ2-1	TGTGCCTCTCAAGGTTGGCGGGGGGGAGAGCAGTTCTTC	CASQGWRGGEQFF
18	.	TRBV2	TRBD1	TRBJ2-6	TGTGCCAGCAGCTTGACAGGGAATTTATTATCTGGGGCCAACGTCCTGACTTTC	CASSLTGNLLSGANVLTF
13	.	TRBV30	TRBD1	TRBJ2-3	TGTGCCTGGAGTTCAGGGGGTACAGATACGCAGTATTTT	CAWSSGGTDTQYF
16	.	TRBV7-6	.	TRBJ2-5	TGTGCCAGCAGCTCCCGCGGCTACGGAGCACAAGAGACCCAGTACTTC	CASSSRGYGAQETQYF
13	once	TRBV19	TRBD2	TRBJ2-5	TGTGCCAGTAGCTCAGCGGGAGGAGAGACCCAGTACTTC	CASSSAGGETQYF
16	.	TRBV4-1	.	TRBJ1-2	TGCGCCAGCAGCCAAGCTAGGCAGACGTCTAACTATGGCTACACCTTC	CASSQARQTSNYGYTF
13	.	TRBV2	TRBD2	TRBJ2-7	TGTGCCAGCAAGGCGGGAGTGTCCTACGAGCAGTACTTC	CASKAGVSYEQYF
12	few	TRBV27	.	TRBJ1-1	TGTGCCAGCAGTCGAGTGAACACTGAAGCTTTCTTT	CASSRVNTEAFF
18	.	TRBV4-2	TRBD2	TRBJ2-1	TGTGCCAGCAGCCAAGCCCCGAAAACTAGCGTCAGTTTTTATGAGCAGTTCTTC	CASSQAPKTSVSFYEQFF